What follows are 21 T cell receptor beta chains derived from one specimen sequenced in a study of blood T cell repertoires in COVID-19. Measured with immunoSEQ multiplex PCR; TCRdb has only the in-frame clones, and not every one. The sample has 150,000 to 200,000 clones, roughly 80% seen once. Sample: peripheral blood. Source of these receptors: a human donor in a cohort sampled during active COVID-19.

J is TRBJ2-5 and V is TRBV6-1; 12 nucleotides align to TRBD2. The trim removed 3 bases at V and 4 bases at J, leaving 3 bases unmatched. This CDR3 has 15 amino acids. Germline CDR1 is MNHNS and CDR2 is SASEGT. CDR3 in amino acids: CASSDLAGGGETQYF. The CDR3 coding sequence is TGTGCCAGCAGTGACCTAGCGGGAGGGGGAGAGACCCAGTACTTC.

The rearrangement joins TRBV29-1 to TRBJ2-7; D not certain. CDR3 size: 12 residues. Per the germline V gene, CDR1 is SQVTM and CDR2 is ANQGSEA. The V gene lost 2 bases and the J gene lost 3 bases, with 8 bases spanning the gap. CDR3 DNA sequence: TGCAGCGTTGAAACAGAGATCTACGAGCAGTACTTC. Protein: CSVETEIYEQYF.

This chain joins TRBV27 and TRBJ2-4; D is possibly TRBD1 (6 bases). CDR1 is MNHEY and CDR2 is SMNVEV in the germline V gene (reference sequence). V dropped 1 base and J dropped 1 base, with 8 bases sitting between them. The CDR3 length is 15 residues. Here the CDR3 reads CASSLFGGAKNIQYF. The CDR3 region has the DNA TGTGCCAGCAGTTTATTTGGGGGCGCCAAAAACATTCAGTACTTC.

CDR3 in DNA: TGTGCCAGCAGCCGCAGGGGTGCAGATACGCAGTATTTT. Its translation is CASSRRGADTQYF. The gene calls are TRBV2 and TRBJ2-3; maybe TRBD1 (6 bases). Trimming shortened V by 6 bases and J by 4 bases, and 11 bases separated the two germline ends. CDR1 and CDR2 (germline): SNHLY, FYNNEI. This CDR3 spans 13 amino acids.

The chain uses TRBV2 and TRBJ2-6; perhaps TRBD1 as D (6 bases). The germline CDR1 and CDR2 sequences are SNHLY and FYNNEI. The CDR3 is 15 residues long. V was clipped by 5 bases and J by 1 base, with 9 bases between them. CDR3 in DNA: TGTGCCAGCAGTACACAGGGTTCTGGGGCCAACGTCCTGACTTTC. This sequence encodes CASSTQGSGANVLTF.

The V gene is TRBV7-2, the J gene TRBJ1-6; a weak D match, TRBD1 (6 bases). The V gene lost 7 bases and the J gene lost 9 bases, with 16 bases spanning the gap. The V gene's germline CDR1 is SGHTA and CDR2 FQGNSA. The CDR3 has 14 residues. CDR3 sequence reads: CASTPSRGSSPLHF. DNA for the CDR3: TGTGCCAGCACCCCCAGCAGGGGCAGTTCACCCCTCCACTTT.

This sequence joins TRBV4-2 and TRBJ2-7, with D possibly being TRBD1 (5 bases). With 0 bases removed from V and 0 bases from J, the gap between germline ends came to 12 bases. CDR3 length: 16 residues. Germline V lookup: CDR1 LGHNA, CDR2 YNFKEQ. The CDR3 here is CASSQEQGWSSYEQYF. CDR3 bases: TGTGCCAGCAGCCAAGAGCAGGGCTGGAGCTCCTACGAGCAGTACTTC.

The CDR3 loop is CATRDRLLETQYF. The DNA for the CDR3 is TGTGCCACCAGGGACAGACTCTTGGAGACCCAGTACTTC. The chain combines TRBV24-1 with TRBJ2-5, with a weak D call TRBD1 (6 bases). V dropped 7 bases and J dropped 5 bases, with 13 bases sitting between them. Per germline, CDR1 KGHDR and CDR2 SFDVKD. This CDR3 has 13 amino acids.

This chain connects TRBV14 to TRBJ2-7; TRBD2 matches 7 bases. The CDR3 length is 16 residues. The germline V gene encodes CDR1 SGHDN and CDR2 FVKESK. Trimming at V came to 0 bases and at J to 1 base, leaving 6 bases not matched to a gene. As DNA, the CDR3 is TGTGCCAGCAGCCAAGATGGGGGAGGGAAATCCTACGAGCAGTACTTC. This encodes CASSQDGGGKSYEQYF.

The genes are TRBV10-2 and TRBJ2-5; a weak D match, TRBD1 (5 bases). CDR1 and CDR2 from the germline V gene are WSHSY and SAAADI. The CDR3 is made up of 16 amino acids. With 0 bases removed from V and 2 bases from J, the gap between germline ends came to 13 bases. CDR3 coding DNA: TGCGCCAGCAGTGAGTCGTTGGGGCCCACGCAAGAGACCCAGTACTTC. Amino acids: CASSESLGPTQETQYF.

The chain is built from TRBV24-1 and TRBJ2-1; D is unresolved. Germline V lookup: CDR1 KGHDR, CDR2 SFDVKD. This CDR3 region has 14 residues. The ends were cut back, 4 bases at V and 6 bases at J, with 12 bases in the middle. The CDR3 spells CATSETERSNEQFF. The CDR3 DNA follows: TGTGCCACCAGTGAAACCGAGCGCAGCAATGAGCAGTTCTTC.

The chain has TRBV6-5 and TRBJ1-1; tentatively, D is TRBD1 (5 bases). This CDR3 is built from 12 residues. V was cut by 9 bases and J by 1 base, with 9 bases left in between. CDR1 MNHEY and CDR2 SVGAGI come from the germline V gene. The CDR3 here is CASQTANTEAFF. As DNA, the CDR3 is TGTGCCAGTCAGACAGCGAACACTGAAGCTTTCTTT.

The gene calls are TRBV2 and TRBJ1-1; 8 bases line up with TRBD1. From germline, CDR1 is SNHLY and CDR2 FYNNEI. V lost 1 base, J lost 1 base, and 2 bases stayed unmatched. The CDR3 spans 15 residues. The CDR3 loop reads CASSEGGTGNTEAFF. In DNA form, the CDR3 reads TGTGCCAGCAGTGAAGGGGGGACAGGGAACACTGAAGCTTTCTTT. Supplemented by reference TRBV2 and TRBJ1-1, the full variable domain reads EPEVTQTPSHQVTQMGQEVILRCVPISNHLYFYWYRQILGQKVEFLVSFYNNEISEKSEIFDDQFSVERPDGSNFTLKIRSTKLEDSAMYFCASSEGGTGNTEAFFGQGTRLTVV.

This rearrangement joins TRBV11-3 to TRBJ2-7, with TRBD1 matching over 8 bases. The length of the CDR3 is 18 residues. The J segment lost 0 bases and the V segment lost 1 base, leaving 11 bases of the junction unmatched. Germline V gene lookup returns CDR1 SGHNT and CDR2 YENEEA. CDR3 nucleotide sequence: TGTGCCAGCAGCTTAGCCCAGACAGGGGCCAACAGCTCCTACGAGCAGTACTTC. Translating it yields CASSLAQTGANSSYEQYF.

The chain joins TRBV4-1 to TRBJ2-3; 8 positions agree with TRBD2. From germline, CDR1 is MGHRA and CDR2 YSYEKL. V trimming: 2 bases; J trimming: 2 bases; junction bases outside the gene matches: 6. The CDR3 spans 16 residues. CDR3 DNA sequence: TGCGCCAGCAGCCAAAAGACGGGAGGGAACACAGATACGCAGTATTTT. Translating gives CASSQKTGGNTDTQYF.

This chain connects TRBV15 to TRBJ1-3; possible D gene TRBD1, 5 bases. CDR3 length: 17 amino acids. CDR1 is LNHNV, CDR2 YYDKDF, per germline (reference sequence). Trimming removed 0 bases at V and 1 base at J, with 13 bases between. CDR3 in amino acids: CATSRDPVGGSGNTIYF. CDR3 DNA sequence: TGTGCCACCAGCAGAGACCCCGTCGGGGGGTCTGGAAACACCATATATTTT.

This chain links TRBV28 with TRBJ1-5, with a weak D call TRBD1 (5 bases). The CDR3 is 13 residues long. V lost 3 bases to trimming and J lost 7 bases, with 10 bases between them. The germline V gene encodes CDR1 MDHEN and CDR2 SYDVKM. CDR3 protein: CASSFRGVQPQHF. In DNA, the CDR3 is TGTGCCAGCAGTTTTCGGGGGGTCCAGCCCCAGCATTTT.

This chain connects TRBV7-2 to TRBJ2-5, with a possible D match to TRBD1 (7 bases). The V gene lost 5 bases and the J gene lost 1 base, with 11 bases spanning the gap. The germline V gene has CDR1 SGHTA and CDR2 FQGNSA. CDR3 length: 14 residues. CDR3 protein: CASSRGTAQETQYF. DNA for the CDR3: TGTGCCAGCAGCCGCGGGACAGCCCAAGAGACCCAGTACTTC.

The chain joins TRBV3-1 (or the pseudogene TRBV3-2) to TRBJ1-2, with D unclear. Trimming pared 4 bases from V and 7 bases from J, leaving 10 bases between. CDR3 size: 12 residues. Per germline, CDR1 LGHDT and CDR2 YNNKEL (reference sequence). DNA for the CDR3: TGTGCCAGCAGCCTCTCACAATCTGGCTACACCTTC. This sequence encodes CASSLSQSGYTF.

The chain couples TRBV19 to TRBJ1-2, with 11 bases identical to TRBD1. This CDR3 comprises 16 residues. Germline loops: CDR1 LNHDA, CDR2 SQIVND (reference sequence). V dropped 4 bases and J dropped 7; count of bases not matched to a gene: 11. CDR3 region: CASSRAGQGDHVGYTF. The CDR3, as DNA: TGTGCCAGTAGTAGGGCGGGACAGGGGGATCACGTTGGCTACACCTTC. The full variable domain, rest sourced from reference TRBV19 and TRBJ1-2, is DGGITQSPKYLFRKEGQNVTLSCEQNLNHDAMYWYRQDPGQGLRLIYYSQIVNDFQKGDIAEGYSVSREKKESFPLTVTSAQKNPTAFYLCASSRAGQGDHVGYTFGSGTRLTVV.

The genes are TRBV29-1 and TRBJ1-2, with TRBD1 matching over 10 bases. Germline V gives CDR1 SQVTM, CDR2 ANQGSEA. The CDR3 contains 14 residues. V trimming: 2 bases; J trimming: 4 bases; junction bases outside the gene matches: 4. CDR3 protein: CSVERGTGVYGYTF. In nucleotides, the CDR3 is TGCAGCGTTGAACGGGGGACAGGGGTCTATGGCTACACCTTC.